This TCR beta chain is drawn from a study of esophageal squamous cell carcinoma under preoperative chemotherapy. CDR3 length: 14 amino acids. Between the trimmed V and J ends, which lost 4 bases and 0 bases, there was a span of 7 bases. TCRdb re-derived calls from the PCR reads in MiXCR, one entry per CDR3 protein. Of about 12,000 distinct CDR3 sequences listed, 50% to 55% are singletons. Indicated time point: before preoperative PTX-NDP chemotherapy. The receptor's source is a human donor with esophageal squamous cell carcinoma. The donor label of this sample is uncertain. This sample was gathered from a patient given preoperative chemotherapy. The chain uses TRBV12-3 or TRBV12-4 and TRBJ2-1; D unresolved. CDR3 protein: CASSSGVSYNEQFF. The CDR3 DNA reads TGTGCCAGCAGTTCAGGCGTCTCCTACAATGAGCAGTTCTTC.